This T cell receptor (beta chain) was recorded in a study of blood T cell repertoires in COVID-19. Notes on this clone: The same CDR3 also results from other DNA sequences found in this sample.

Germline V gene sequence: CDR1 MDHEN, CDR2 SYDVKM. This CDR3 region has 11 residues. V lost 6 bases and J lost 2, with 5 bases in between. Only in-frame clones appear in the TCRdb table, and some are missing; sequencing was by immunoSEQ multiplex PCR. The profile covers about 260,000 clones, with roughly 88% appearing a single time and roughly 2% taken by the ten largest. The study counted Cohort 3 donors as recovered given two negative PCRs, clearance, or symptom resolution. Sequencing input: PBMCs or T cells enriched from blood (not recorded which). The clonotype originates from a woman between 45 and 60 years old who had recovered from COVID-19. The J gene is TRBJ2-7, the V gene TRBV28, with D unclear. The DNA of the CDR3 is TGTGCCAGCAGCTCTCCCTACGAGCAGTACTTC. Its translation: CASSSPYEQYF.